Below, one T cell receptor (beta chain) is given with its context. Its antigen is still unknown. This sample is part of a study of cytomegalovirus exposure and HLA in healthy donors. The CDR3 is 14 residues long. Trimming pared 8 bases from V and 3 bases from J, leaving 17 bases between. Germline loops: CDR1 MNHEY, CDR2 SVGAGI. The method was immunoSEQ multiplex PCR; TCRdb's version includes in-frame clones alone and lacks a portion of them. The data hold about 160,000 clones, with about nine tenths observed a single time. Study-level results: For most TCR sequences rarity was the rule, although some public TCRs occurred in many donors.

The source is a woman aged 25 to 45 in good health and CMV-seronegative. J is TRBJ2-7 and V is TRBV6-5, with D perhaps TRBD2 (6 bases). The sequencing input was PBMCs. CDR3 sequence: CASGLRPDYYEQYF. CDR3 coding DNA: TGTGCCAGCGGGTTGAGACCGGACTACTACGAGCAGTACTTC.